These 27 T cell receptor beta chains share one sample of origin, sequenced in a study of cytomegalovirus exposure and HLA in healthy donors. Primers included in the PCR were 60 Vbeta and 13 Jbeta primers. Data came from immunoSEQ multiplex PCR; TCRdb stores just in-frame clones and leaves some out. Among roughly 200,000 clones listed, 70% to 85% were seen once. Sequencing was performed on PBMCs. The receptors stem from a woman aged 35 to 49 in good health and CMV-seronegative.

This clone showed up just a few times. One junction end disagrees with the germline gene, perhaps due to a read error. This CDR3 reads CASSLYQGYEQYF. DNA of the CDR3: TGTGCTAGCAGCTTATATCAGGGCTACGAGCAGTACTTC. The chain links TRBV7-2 to TRBJ2-7, with a weak D call TRBD1 (5 bases). The CDR3 consists of 13 residues. Germline lookup yields CDR1 SGHTA and CDR2 FQGNSA.

The V call is TRBV9, the J call TRBJ2-7; 12 positions match TRBD2. V lost 3 bases and J lost 1; bases outside the gene matches: 5. Germline CDR1 is SGDLS and CDR2 is YYNGEE. This CDR3 is 16 amino acids long. CDR3 protein: CASSAGLAGTSYEQYF. CDR3 in DNA: TGTGCCAGCAGCGCGGGACTAGCGGGCACGTCCTACGAGCAGTACTTC.

The chain couples TRBV6-6 to TRBJ2-7, with D unclear. CDR3 size: 15 residues. Germline V gives CDR1 MNHNY, CDR2 SVGAGI (reference sequence). V lost 5 bases, J lost 6 bases, and 20 bases lay in between. In nucleotides, the CDR3 is TGTGCCAGCAGTCTAATGGTGGCAGGTCAGGCCGAGCAGTACTTC. Translating it yields CASSLMVAGQAEQYF.

The V and J genes are TRBV11-2 and TRBJ2-1; 9 nucleotides agree with TRBD2. V lost 1 base and J lost 6; bases outside the gene matches: 7. There are 16 residues in the CDR3. CDR1 and CDR2 from the germline V gene are SGHAT and FQNNGV. Written as DNA, the CDR3 is TGTGCCAGCAGCTTAGTAGGGCGGGGGGGCCTCAATGAGCAGTTCTTC. Amino acids: CASSLVGRGGLNEQFF.

The sample holds a few counts of this clone. This chain joins TRBV5-6 and TRBJ2-1; no firm D call. V shed 2 bases and J shed 4 bases, with 7 bases lying between them. Germline loops: CDR1 SGHDT, CDR2 YYEEEE. CDR3 length equals 13 residues. CDR3 amino acids: CASSFFSYNEQFF. CDR3 DNA: TGTGCCAGCAGCTTCTTCTCTTACAATGAGCAGTTCTTC.

The V and J genes are TRBV11-3 and TRBJ2-5, with TRBD2 as a possible D gene (6 bases). Deletions cut 1 base from V and 4 bases from J, with 13 bases between. Per the germline V gene, CDR1 is SGHNT and CDR2 is YENEEA. The CDR3 is made up of 15 amino acids. The CDR3 protein is CASSLVRGVRETQYF. DNA of the CDR3: TGTGCCAGCAGCTTAGTTCGCGGGGTCAGAGAGACCCAGTACTTC.

This chain connects TRBV9 to TRBJ1-1, with TRBD1 identical over 8 bases. From germline, CDR1 is SGDLS and CDR2 YYNGEE. The CDR3 contains 16 residues. V trimming: 4 bases; J trimming: 3 bases; junction bases outside the gene matches: 11. The CDR3 loop reads CASSTHIQGGYTEAFF. For the CDR3, the DNA is TGTGCCAGCAGCACCCACATACAGGGGGGGTACACTGAAGCTTTCTTT.

V usage is TRBV2 and J usage is TRBJ1-5; 7 nucleotides align to TRBD1. V gave up 9 bases and J gave up 7 bases; unmatched junction bases: 18. The CDR3 length is 16 residues. The germline gives CDR1 SNHLY, CDR2 FYNNEI. Here the CDR3 reads CASKLGFFTGEQPQHF. The CDR3 DNA reads TGTGCCAGTAAATTGGGTTTTTTCACAGGGGAACAGCCCCAGCATTTT.

The chain has TRBV9 and TRBJ1-1; TRBD1 might be the D (5 bases). This CDR3 region has 12 residues. V dropped 2 bases and J dropped 10 bases, with 12 bases sitting between them. Germline V gene lookup returns CDR1 SGDLS and CDR2 YYNGEE. CDR3 region: CASSVGDSGAFF. The DNA for the CDR3 is TGTGCCAGCAGCGTGGGGGACTCAGGAGCTTTCTTT.

This chain connects TRBV6-5 to TRBJ2-7; weak D call: TRBD2 (5 bases). Germline CDR1 and CDR2: MNHEY and SVGAGI. The CDR3 extends over 15 amino acids. V was trimmed by 2 bases and J by 3 bases, leaving 14 bases between them. In DNA form, the CDR3 reads TGTGCCAGCAGTTACGAGAGCGGAGATAACTACGAGCAGTACTTC. Its protein is CASSYESGDNYEQYF.

This clone was detected only once. The V call is TRBV6-6, the J call TRBJ1-3; D is unclear. Germline CDR1 reads MNHNY; CDR2 reads SVGAGI (reference sequence). The V gene lost 5 bases and the J gene lost 0 bases, with 11 bases spanning the gap. The CDR3 runs to 15 residues. The CDR3 region is CASSPLSDSGNTIYF. Here the CDR3 DNA reads TGTGCCAGCAGTCCTCTGTCAGACTCTGGAAACACCATATATTTT.

The chain recombines TRBV29-1 with TRBJ2-1; 8 bases line up with TRBD1. In germline, CDR1 is SQVTM, CDR2 ANQGSEA. The CDR3 has 14 residues. After removal of 2 bases from V and 3 bases from J, the junction contained 3 bases not matched to a gene. CDR3 amino acids: CSVEQGAIYNEQFF. The CDR3 coding sequence is TGCAGCGTTGAACAGGGGGCGATCTACAATGAGCAGTTCTTC.

The J gene is TRBJ1-5, the V gene TRBV18, with TRBD1 matching 7 bases. V shed 5 bases and J 6 bases; nucleotides not matched to a gene: 10. The CDR3 has 15 amino acids. The germline gives CDR1 KGHSH, CDR2 LQKENI. This chain's CDR3 is CASSSLTGEGQPQHF. DNA of the CDR3: TGTGCCAGCTCATCTCTAACAGGGGAAGGTCAGCCCCAGCATTTT.

The chain couples TRBV4-3 to TRBJ1-4; 9 nucleotides line up with TRBD1. V lost 0 bases and J lost 4; bases outside the gene matches: 3. The CDR3 sequence is 16 residues long. Germline V gives CDR1 LGHNA, CDR2 YSLEER. The CDR3 reads CASSQDRTGVNEKLFF. The CDR3 bases are TGCGCCAGCAGCCAAGATCGGACAGGGGTTAATGAAAAACTGTTTTTT.

The chain couples TRBV7-9 to TRBJ2-7; D may be TRBD1 (5 bases). The CDR3 loop spans 13 amino acids. The V end lost 2 bases, the J end lost 3 bases, and 8 bases lay between the germline ends. Germline CDR1 reads SEHNR; CDR2 reads FQNEAQ (reference sequence). The CDR3 sequence is CASSLQGFYEQYF. DNA of the CDR3: TGTGCCAGCAGCTTACAGGGTTTCTACGAGCAGTACTTC.

The V and J genes are TRBV27 and TRBJ1-1; D possibly corresponds to TRBD1 (6 bases). CDR1 MNHEY and CDR2 SMNVEV come from the germline V gene (reference sequence). V was clipped by 0 bases and J by 0 bases, with 8 bases between them. CDR3 size: 15 residues. CDR3 bases: TGTGCCAGCAGTTTATCGACAGGAGTGAACACTGAAGCTTTCTTT. It specifies CASSLSTGVNTEAFF.

This CDR3 is CASSEWTAGANVLTF. The CDR3 coding sequence is TGTGCCAGCAGTGAGTGGACAGCTGGGGCCAACGTCCTGACTTTC. The chain uses TRBV6-1 and TRBJ2-6, with D possibly matching TRBD1 (6 bases). The CDR3 is 15 amino acids. CDR1 is MNHNS, CDR2 SASEGT, per germline. Trimming took off 3 bases at V and 2 bases at J, with 8 bases between the two ends.

The rearrangement joins TRBV29-1 to TRBJ1-2, with D unclear. Germline CDR1 SQVTM, CDR2 ANQGSEA. V gave up 0 bases and J gave up 4 bases, with 12 bases separating them. The CDR3 contains 14 residues. The CDR3 reads CSVEDGDKTYGYTF. The CDR3 nucleotides are TGCAGCGTTGAAGATGGTGACAAAACCTATGGCTACACCTTC.

The genes are TRBV9 and TRBJ2-3; 11 nucleotides align to TRBD2. J was trimmed by 3 bases and V by 0 bases; bases with no gene match: 3. Per germline, CDR1 SGDLS and CDR2 YYNGEE. The CDR3 totals 16 residues. The CDR3 sequence is CASSVGSSGRTDTQYF. CDR3 in DNA: TGTGCCAGCAGCGTAGGGTCTAGCGGGAGGACAGATACGCAGTATTTT.

The chain couples TRBV7-6 to TRBJ2-5; TRBD1 agrees at 9 bases. The CDR3 length is 15 residues. The V segment lost 5 bases and the J segment 7 bases; nucleotides outside the gene matches: 11. In germline, CDR1 is SGHVS, CDR2 FNYEAQ. CDR3 loop: CASSREGGQGGTQYF. The CDR3 bases are TGTGCCAGCAGCCGAGAAGGGGGACAGGGAGGGACCCAGTACTTC.

The rearrangement links TRBV19 to TRBJ1-5; 7 nucleotides match TRBD1. The CDR3 consists of 15 residues. From germline, CDR1 is LNHDA and CDR2 SQIVND (reference sequence). V dropped 1 base and J dropped 4; count of bases not matched to a gene: 4. CDR3 protein: CASSIGGQKNQPQHF. As DNA, the CDR3 is TGTGCCAGTAGTATAGGGGGACAGAAGAATCAGCCCCAGCATTTT. Drawing the rest from reference TRBV19 and TRBJ1-5, the complete variable domain is DGGITQSPKYLFRKEGQNVTLSCEQNLNHDAMYWYRQDPGQGLRLIYYSQIVNDFQKGDIAEGYSVSREKKESFPLTVTSAQKNPTAFYLCASSIGGQKNQPQHFGDGTRLSIL.

This clone has more than one count but fewer than ten. This chain uses TRBV7-9 with TRBJ1-5; weak D call: TRBD1 (5 bases). The CDR3 has 14 residues. Looked up from germline, CDR1 is SEHNR and CDR2 is FQNEAQ (reference sequence). V was clipped by 0 bases and J by 6 bases, with 9 bases between them. For the CDR3, the DNA is TGTGCCAGCAGCTTAGCAGGGGCCTCTCAGCCCCAGCATTTT. Encoded protein: CASSLAGASQPQHF.

This clone was picked up a small number of times. The chain couples TRBV10-1 to TRBJ2-2; 9 bases are shared with TRBD1. The germline gives CDR1 WNHNN, CDR2 SYGVQD (reference sequence). The J segment lost 7 bases and the V segment lost 6 bases, leaving 3 bases of the junction unmatched. CDR3 length: 13 amino acids. This CDR3 is CASRRTGVGELFF. The CDR3 coding sequence is TGCGCCAGCAGGCGGACAGGGGTCGGGGAGCTGTTTTTT.

To note about this clone: Other DNA sequences in this sample translate to the same CDR3. The chain uses TRBV2 and TRBJ1-2; perhaps TRBD1 as D (6 bases). Germline CDR1 is SNHLY and CDR2 is FYNNEI. The CDR3 consists of 13 residues. The V end lost 4 bases, the J end lost 2 bases, and 8 bases lay between the germline ends. The CDR3 DNA follows: TGTGCCAGCAGTGTGGACAGAAACTATGGCTACACCTTC. Amino acid sequence: CASSVDRNYGYTF.

Written as DNA, the CDR3 is TGCGCCAGCAGCTTGGGAGATGCCGTCGTCACGCAGTATTTT. It codes for CASSLGDAVVTQYF. This rearrangement joins TRBV5-1 to TRBJ2-3; D ambiguous. With 0 bases removed from V and 9 bases from J, the gap between germline ends came to 14 bases. The CDR3 extends over 14 amino acids. Germline V gene data show CDR1 as SGHRS and CDR2 as YFSETQ. Filled out from reference TRBV5-1 and TRBJ2-3, the complete variable domain reads KAGVTQTPRYLIKTRGQQVTLSCSPISGHRSVSWYQQTPGQGLQFLFEYFSETQRNKGNFPGRFSGRQFSNSRSEMNVSTLELGDSALYLCASSLGDAVVTQYFGPGTRLTVL.

This chain uses TRBV7-2 with TRBJ2-1; tentatively, D is TRBD2 (6 bases). Germline CDR1 and CDR2: SGHTA and FQGNSA. V was trimmed by 7 bases and J by 1 base, leaving 17 bases between them. This CDR3 has 16 residues. The CDR3, as DNA: TGTGCCAGCACCCCTTCAGGAGCGGGTTCCTACAATGAGCAGTTCTTC. Amino acids: CASTPSGAGSYNEQFF.

The chain joins TRBV29-1 to TRBJ2-7; 7 nucleotides align to TRBD2. The CDR3 spans 12 residues. CDR1 is SQVTM, CDR2 ANQGSEA, per germline. V shed 1 base and J 3 bases; nucleotides not matched to a gene: 0. In DNA, the CDR3 is TGCAGCGTTGAAGGGACTAGCTACGAGCAGTACTTC. Residues: CSVEGTSYEQYF.